This T cell receptor beta chain was sequenced during a study of cytomegalovirus exposure and HLA in healthy donors. Study-level results: Specific recognition of CMV antigens was confirmed in vitro for a few chains (all CMV-associated).

The CDR3 consists of 17 residues. From germline, CDR1 is SGHRS and CDR2 YFSETQ. The V gene end was trimmed by 1 base and the J gene end by 0 bases; junction bases not matched to a gene: 6. The PCR had 60 Vbeta and 13 Jbeta primers. In the original processing: About 11 million of tens of millions of unique TCR beta chains were shared, per a later count. Sequencing used immunoSEQ multiplex PCR; TCRdb keeps in-frame clones, though not all of them. The V and J calls and clone size come from that table; D and trimming were worked out from the DNA. Of about 130,000 clones listed, about two thirds are singletons. Of note for this clone: Its matching antigen is unknown.

This chain joins TRBV5-1 and TRBJ1-3, with TRBD1 identical over 8 bases. This receptor was obtained from a woman aged 55 to 70 in good health and CMV-seropositive. The sequenced material came from PBMCs. The CDR3: CASSLRGQVLSGNTIYF. The CDR3 nucleotides are TGCGCCAGCAGCTTGCGGGGACAGGTGCTCTCTGGAAACACCATATATTTT.